This is a list of T cell receptor beta chains from one sample in a study of blood T cell repertoires in COVID-19. Data came from immunoSEQ multiplex PCR; TCRdb stores just in-frame clones and leaves some out. Of a few hundred thousand clones listed, 85% are singletons. The sequenced sample consisted of PBMCs or T cells enriched from blood (not recorded which). These receptors all come from a woman aged 45-60 years who had been exposed to COVID-19. The CDR3 runs from the conserved cysteine through the conserved F or W. Each record gives: D gene, clone size, J gene, V gene, CDR3 DNA, CDR3 protein. The D gene is left open where the match is weak. Expanded clones get a size class; other rows say once, few or many, or leave the size out.

D gene: .; clone size: .; J gene: TRBJ2-1; V gene: TRBV12-3/TRBV12-4; CDR3 DNA: TGTGCCAGCACTCAGAGGCTTGAGCAGTTCTTC; CDR3 protein: CASTQRLEQFF
D gene: TRBD1; clone size: .; J gene: TRBJ2-1; V gene: TRBV2; CDR3 DNA: TGTGCCAGCAGTGTACAGGGGGCAGCCTACAATGAGCAGTTCTTC; CDR3 protein: CASSVQGAAYNEQFF
D gene: .; clone size: .; J gene: TRBJ1-1; V gene: TRBV7-8; CDR3 DNA: TGTGCCAGCAGAAAGGCGGAGGACACTGAAGCTTTCTTT; CDR3 protein: CASRKAEDTEAFF
D gene: TRBD1; clone size: .; J gene: TRBJ1-5; V gene: TRBV19; CDR3 DNA: TGTGCCAGTAGTCGCGACAGGGGGAGCAATCAGCCCCAGCATTTT; CDR3 protein: CASSRDRGSNQPQHF
D gene: .; clone size: .; J gene: TRBJ2-5; V gene: TRBV4-3; CDR3 DNA: TGCGCCAGCAGCCAAGGACGGGGATATGGGACCCAGTACTTC; CDR3 protein: CASSQGRGYGTQYF
D gene: .; clone size: .; J gene: TRBJ2-1; V gene: TRBV5-8; CDR3 DNA: TGTGCCAGCAACCCTTCGGGGTACAATGAGCAGTTCTTC; CDR3 protein: CASNPSGYNEQFF
D gene: .; clone size: .; J gene: TRBJ1-5; V gene: TRBV7-5; CDR3 DNA: TGTGTCAGAAGCTTATATAGCAATCAGCCCCAGCATTTT; CDR3 protein: CVRSLYSNQPQHF
D gene: .; clone size: .; J gene: TRBJ2-2; V gene: TRBV15; CDR3 DNA: TGTGCCACCAGCAGGGGCGCGAACACCGGGGAGCTGTTTTTT; CDR3 protein: CATSRGANTGELFF
D gene: .; clone size: .; J gene: TRBJ2-1; V gene: TRBV5-5; CDR3 DNA: TGTGCCAGCAGCTTTGTTAGCGGAGTCCTAAGCTCCTACAATGAGCAGTTCTTC; CDR3 protein: CASSFVSGVLSSYNEQFF
D gene: TRBD2; clone size: .; J gene: TRBJ2-3; V gene: TRBV5-4; CDR3 DNA: TGTGCCAGCAGCCTCCTTACTAGCGTGAACACAGATACGCAGTATTTT; CDR3 protein: CASSLLTSVNTDTQYF
D gene: .; clone size: once; J gene: TRBJ2-7; V gene: TRBV28; CDR3 DNA: TGTGCCAGCAGTTTATTGTCTGGCGAAGCGTACGAGCAGTACTTC; CDR3 protein: CASSLLSGEAYEQYF
D gene: .; clone size: .; J gene: TRBJ2-7; V gene: TRBV5-8; CDR3 DNA: TGTGCCAGCAGCTTCCAGGGGCGCCTATTGTACTTC; CDR3 protein: CASSFQGRLLYF
D gene: .; clone size: .; J gene: TRBJ1-1; V gene: TRBV10-3; CDR3 DNA: TGTGCCATCAGTGAGGACTTCGCCGAGAAAATGAACACTGAAGCTTTCTTT; CDR3 protein: CAISEDFAEKMNTEAFF
D gene: TRBD2; clone size: .; J gene: TRBJ2-1; V gene: TRBV7-7; CDR3 DNA: TGTGCCAGCAGCCAGCACTCTAGCGGGGGGGCCGGGGAGCAGTTCTTC; CDR3 protein: CASSQHSSGGAGEQFF
D gene: TRBD2; clone size: .; J gene: TRBJ2-1; V gene: TRBV24-1; CDR3 DNA: TGTGCCACCAGTGATGTAAGTAGCGGGATTTACAATGAGCAGTTCTTC; CDR3 protein: CATSDVSSGIYNEQFF
D gene: TRBD1; clone size: .; J gene: TRBJ2-1; V gene: TRBV7-9; CDR3 DNA: TGTGCCAGCAGCTTAACGGGACAGGGGCCACACTACAATGAGCAGTTCTTC; CDR3 protein: CASSLTGQGPHYNEQFF
D gene: .; clone size: once; J gene: TRBJ1-1; V gene: TRBV2; CDR3 DNA: TGTGCCAGCAACGGAGGACGGTACACTGAAGCTTTCTTT; CDR3 protein: CASNGGRYTEAFF
D gene: .; clone size: few; J gene: TRBJ1-5; V gene: TRBV21-1; CDR3 DNA: TGTGCCAGCAGCAAAAGAGGGTGGCAGGACAATCAGCCCCAGCATTTT; CDR3 protein: CASSKRGWQDNQPQHF
D gene: TRBD1; clone size: .; J gene: TRBJ1-5; V gene: TRBV9; CDR3 DNA: TGTGCCAGCAGCAGGACAGGGGACCTCGCTCAGCCCCAGCATTTT; CDR3 protein: CASSRTGDLAQPQHF
D gene: TRBD2; clone size: .; J gene: TRBJ2-1; V gene: TRBV6-4; CDR3 DNA: TGTGCCAGCTCGAGGGCTAGCGGGAGGTATGAGCAGTTCTTC; CDR3 protein: CASSRASGRYEQFF
D gene: .; clone size: .; J gene: TRBJ1-1; V gene: TRBV25-1; CDR3 DNA: TGTGCCAGCAGTGAGTCCGGGTCGAACACTGAAGCTTTCTTT; CDR3 protein: CASSESGSNTEAFF
D gene: .; clone size: .; J gene: TRBJ1-6; V gene: TRBV27; CDR3 DNA: TGTGCCAGCAGCTTCTATAATTCACCCCTCCACTTT; CDR3 protein: CASSFYNSPLHF
D gene: .; clone size: .; J gene: TRBJ1-1; V gene: TRBV3-1/TRBV3-2; CDR3 DNA: TGTGCCAGCAGCCAAGAGGACAGAGAAGCTTTCTTT; CDR3 protein: CASSQEDREAFF
D gene: .; clone size: .; J gene: TRBJ1-1; V gene: TRBV2; CDR3 DNA: TGTGCCAGCAGGGGGGGATCTGAAGCTTTCTTT; CDR3 protein: CASRGGSEAFF
D gene: .; clone size: .; J gene: TRBJ1-1; V gene: TRBV7-8; CDR3 DNA: TGTGCCAGCAGCTTCCAACCGCGGACTGAAGCTTTCTTT; CDR3 protein: CASSFQPRTEAFF
D gene: .; clone size: .; J gene: TRBJ1-1; V gene: TRBV5-4; CDR3 DNA: TGTGCCAGCAGCCCCGGGAGAACCCTGAACACTGAAGCTTTCTTT; CDR3 protein: CASSPGRTLNTEAFF
D gene: .; clone size: .; J gene: TRBJ1-1; V gene: TRBV6-5; CDR3 DNA: TGTGCCAGTCCCGGGACACTAAACACTGAAGCTTTCTTT; CDR3 protein: CASPGTLNTEAFF
D gene: .; clone size: .; J gene: TRBJ1-1; V gene: TRBV7-2; CDR3 DNA: TGTGCCAGCAGCTCCGGCCGAGGAACTGAAGCTTTCTTT; CDR3 protein: CASSSGRGTEAFF
D gene: .; clone size: .; J gene: TRBJ1-4; V gene: TRBV7-9; CDR3 DNA: TGTGCCAGCAGCTCGAAAGCGGGGGGTAATGAAAAACTGTTTTTT; CDR3 protein: CASSSKAGGNEKLFF
D gene: TRBD1; clone size: .; J gene: TRBJ1-1; V gene: TRBV7-2; CDR3 DNA: TGTGCCAGCAGCTTAGGAGGAGGACAGGGGGCCGCTGAAGCTTTCTTT; CDR3 protein: CASSLGGGQGAAEAFF
D gene: .; clone size: .; J gene: TRBJ2-4; V gene: TRBV28; CDR3 DNA: TGTGCCAGCAGCGAATCGCGCATTCAGTACTTC; CDR3 protein: CASSESRIQYF
D gene: TRBD1; clone size: .; J gene: TRBJ2-7; V gene: TRBV18; CDR3 DNA: TGTGCCAGCTCATATCGGACAGGGGCCTACGAGCAGTACTTC; CDR3 protein: CASSYRTGAYEQYF
D gene: .; clone size: .; J gene: TRBJ1-2; V gene: TRBV18; CDR3 DNA: TGTGCCAGCTCACCTACGGTCTCTCAGGATGGCTACACCTTC; CDR3 protein: CASSPTVSQDGYTF
D gene: .; clone size: .; J gene: TRBJ1-3; V gene: TRBV5-1; CDR3 DNA: TGCGCCAGCAGCCGGGACAACGGAAACACCATATATTTT; CDR3 protein: CASSRDNGNTIYF
D gene: .; clone size: .; J gene: TRBJ1-5; V gene: TRBV10-2; CDR3 DNA: TGCGCCAGCAGCGGCCAGGGAAGCGGCAATCAGCCCCAGCATTTT; CDR3 protein: CASSGQGSGNQPQHF
D gene: .; clone size: .; J gene: TRBJ1-6; V gene: TRBV4-1; CDR3 DNA: TGCGCCAGCAGCCAAGTCGAGGGAGCGCGTTCACCCCTCCACTTT; CDR3 protein: CASSQVEGARSPLHF
D gene: TRBD2; clone size: few; J gene: TRBJ2-3; V gene: TRBV6-2/TRBV6-3; CDR3 DNA: TGTGCCAGCAGTCCGGTAGCGGGGGGGTCAGATACGCAGTATTTT; CDR3 protein: CASSPVAGGSDTQYF
D gene: .; clone size: .; J gene: TRBJ2-7; V gene: TRBV12-3/TRBV12-4; CDR3 DNA: TGTGCCAGCAGGCCCAGTGAAAGGGGCGAGCAGTACTTC; CDR3 protein: CASRPSERGEQYF
D gene: .; clone size: .; J gene: TRBJ1-2; V gene: TRBV5-3; CDR3 DNA: TGTGCCAGAAGCCCCGGACAGCACTATGGCTACACCTTC; CDR3 protein: CARSPGQHYGYTF
D gene: .; clone size: few; J gene: TRBJ2-7; V gene: TRBV4-2; CDR3 DNA: TGTGCCAGCAGCCCAAACTCCTACGAGCAGTACTTC; CDR3 protein: CASSPNSYEQYF
D gene: .; clone size: .; J gene: TRBJ1-5; V gene: TRBV28; CDR3 DNA: TGTGCCAGCAGCCCATCTTTTGGCGGTTACAATCAGCCCCAGCATTTT; CDR3 protein: CASSPSFGGYNQPQHF
D gene: .; clone size: once; J gene: TRBJ1-1; V gene: TRBV7-2; CDR3 DNA: TGTGCCAGCAGCTTAACAGGGTGGAACACTGAAGCTTTCTTT; CDR3 protein: CASSLTGWNTEAFF
D gene: TRBD1; clone size: .; J gene: TRBJ2-7; V gene: TRBV27; CDR3 DNA: TGTGCCAGCAGTTCGACAGGGGGCTACGAGCAGTACTTC; CDR3 protein: CASSSTGGYEQYF
D gene: .; clone size: .; J gene: TRBJ1-2; V gene: TRBV6-5; CDR3 DNA: TGTGCCAGCAGAGCCCCCGGACAAGATTATGGCTACACCTTC; CDR3 protein: CASRAPGQDYGYTF
D gene: .; clone size: .; J gene: TRBJ2-7; V gene: TRBV7-8; CDR3 DNA: TGTGCCAGCAGCTTAGCGCACCGCCACTTGAACTACGAGCAGTACTTC; CDR3 protein: CASSLAHRHLNYEQYF
D gene: .; clone size: .; J gene: TRBJ2-3; V gene: TRBV5-4; CDR3 DNA: TGTGCCAGCAGCTTGAGAGGATCAGATACGCAGTATTTT; CDR3 protein: CASSLRGSDTQYF
D gene: .; clone size: .; J gene: TRBJ2-5; V gene: TRBV13; CDR3 DNA: TGTGCCAGCAGTACTATAAGGGGAGAGACCCAGTACTTC; CDR3 protein: CASSTIRGETQYF
D gene: .; clone size: .; J gene: TRBJ1-6; V gene: TRBV6-2/TRBV6-3; CDR3 DNA: TGTGCCAGCAGTTACTTCTTCGGGGAGGTTAATTCACCCCTCCACTTT; CDR3 protein: CASSYFFGEVNSPLHF